Below, 27 T cell receptor beta chains from the same sample are listed, as sequenced in a study of T cell clonality in common variable immunodeficiency. Study outcomes and limitations: Fewer deletions and N-nucleotide insertions were reportedly seen in common variable immunodeficiency TCR beta sequences.

Which antigens these TCRs recognize remains unknown. This table comes from immunoSEQ multiplex PCR, and its TCRdb copy is limited to in-frame clones, with some not included. The sample contains roughly 16,000 clones, none occurring once; roughly 13% lies in the top ten. The source material was peripheral blood mononuclear cells. The receptors derive from a human donor with common variable immunodeficiency.

As concerns this clone: Read data end 3 residues before the CDR3 end; the end is taken from the germline J gene. V is TRBV19 and J is TRBJ1-5; 7 bases match TRBD1. Germline CDR1 and CDR2: LNHDA and SQIVND (reference sequence). The CDR3 runs to 14 residues. V shed 7 bases and J 4 bases; nucleotides not matched to a gene: 7. Incomplete CDR3 DNA: TGTGCCAGTATTCTCCGGGACAGTAATCAGCCC. It specifies CASILRDSNQP. The CDR3 as a whole reads CASILRDSNQPQHF.

This clone was found a few times. The read ends 3 residues shy of where the CDR3 ends; the end is completed using the germline J gene. The chain has TRBV6-2 or TRBV6-3 and TRBJ2-1; TRBD1 matches at 7 bases. The CDR3 has 15 amino acids. V was pared by 7 bases and J by 8 bases, with 14 bases of the junction left unmatched. CDR1 is MNHEY, CDR2 SVGEGT, per germline. The sequenced part of the CDR3 DNA is TGTGCCAGCACCCCCGGGACAGTTATCGTCTATGAG. Amino acids: CASTPGTVIVYE. The entire CDR3 sequence reads CASTPGTVIVYEQFF.

Concerning this clone: The read terminates 3 residues ahead of where the CDR3 ends, so the germline J gene completes it. The chain combines TRBV19 with TRBJ2-3; 7 nucleotides match TRBD1. The V and J ends lost 6 bases and 0 bases, in that order; junction bases with no gene match: 3. Per germline, CDR1 LNHDA and CDR2 SQIVND (reference sequence). This CDR3 has 14 residues. CDR3 bases read: TGTGCCAGTAGCCAGACAGGGAGCACAGATACG. Translation gives CASSQTGSTDT. The entire CDR3 reads CASSQTGSTDTQYF.

In its sample, this clone was seen many times. The sequenced CDR3 bases are TGTGCCAGCAGCATGGACAGGGTCGTGAACACTGAA. The encoded protein is CASSMDRVVNTE. The whole CDR3 protein is CASSMDRVVNTEAFF. The chain employs TRBV7-8 and TRBJ1-1, with 8 positions matching TRBD1. The read stops 3 residues short of the end of the CDR3; the missing end is completed from the germline J gene. Germline assignment: CDR1 SGHVS and CDR2 FQNEAQ. Trimming at V came to 5 bases and at J to 0 bases, leaving 5 bases not matched to a gene. There are 15 residues in the CDR3.

Remarks on this clone: The CDR3 goes on 3 residues after the read ends, and that part is filled in from the germline J gene. The chain carries TRBV19 and TRBJ2-2, with 7 bases identical to TRBD1. The V gene's germline CDR1 is LNHDA and CDR2 SQIVND (reference sequence). V was pared by 1 base and J by 6 bases, with 5 bases of the junction left unmatched. The CDR3 spans 15 residues. The CDR3 spells CASSIGDSLAGELFF. The CDR3 DNA, read in part, is TGTGCCAGTAGTATAGGGGACAGTCTTGCCGGGGAG.

This clone was counted only a few times. The read finishes 3 residues shy of the CDR3 end, and the germline J gene is used to complete it. This chain links TRBV18 with TRBJ2-7; no definite D call. Trimming pared 2 bases from V and 2 bases from J, leaving 4 bases between. The CDR3 consists of 12 residues. In germline, CDR1 is KGHSH, CDR2 LQKENI. The DNA read from the CDR3 is TGTGCCAGCTCACCAGCTACCTACGAG. This encodes CASSPATYE. The CDR3 in full is CASSPATYEQYF.

This clone has more than one count but fewer than ten. The DNA ends 3 residues before the CDR3 does, and the rest of the CDR3 is filled in from the germline J gene. V usage is TRBV19 and J usage is TRBJ2-1; D is perhaps TRBD1 (5 bases). Trimming removed 7 bases from V and 4 bases from J, with 14 bases in between. Germline V gene lookup returns CDR1 LNHDA and CDR2 SQIVND (reference sequence). The CDR3 runs 14 residues. The chain's CDR3 is CASKFGDRYNEQFF. CDR3 DNA (partial): TGTGCCAGTAAGTTTGGAGACAGATACAATGAG.

As concerns this clone: The read is 3 residues too short to cover the CDR3 end, so that end is filled in from the germline J gene. V is TRBV5-1 and J is TRBJ1-4; the D is unclear. V shed 4 bases and J shed 0 bases, with 7 bases lying between them. Per germline, CDR1 SGHRS and CDR2 YFSETQ. The CDR3 has 14 residues. The CDR3 DNA, read in part, is TGCGCCAGCAGCCCACTATCAACTAATGAAAAA. It yields the protein CASSPLSTNEK. The complete CDR3 reads CASSPLSTNEKLFF.

Of note for this clone: The read ends 3 residues before the CDR3 terminus; that terminus is restored from the germline J gene. The chain couples TRBV30 to TRBJ1-1, with 9 bases matching TRBD1. Germline trimming cut 1 base from V and 3 bases from J; bases unmatched to any gene: 6. The germline CDR1 and CDR2 sequences are GTSNPN and SVGIG (reference sequence). The CDR3 sequence is 15 residues long. CDR3 DNA (partial): TGTGCCTGGAGTGCCCAGACAGGGGGATACACTGAA. Amino acid sequence: CAWSAQTGGYTE. The whole CDR3 protein reads CAWSAQTGGYTEAFF. The entire variable domain, with the rest obtained from reference TRBV30 and TRBJ1-1, is as follows: SQTIHQWPATLVQPVGSPLSLECTVEGTSNPNLYWYRQAAGRGLQLLFYSVGIGQISSEVPQNLSASRPQDRQFILSSKKLLLSDSGFYLCAWSAQTGGYTEAFFGQGTRLTVV.

This CDR3 is CASSLGSTEAFF. The sequenced CDR3 bases are TGTGCCAGCAGCTTAGGTAGCACTGAA. V and J are TRBV7-6 and TRBJ1-1; D remains unclear. Coverage ceases 3 residues before the CDR3 finishes, and the germline J gene fills in the end. The CDR3 loop spans 12 amino acids. Germline V gene data show CDR1 as SGHVS and CDR2 as FNYEAQ. V lost 1 base and J 4 bases, leaving 4 bases between the germline ends.

Many counts were recorded for this clone. The sequence runs out 3 residues before the end of the CDR3; the remainder is reconstructed from the germline J gene. This rearrangement joins TRBV6-2 or TRBV6-3 to TRBJ2-7; 13 nucleotides align to TRBD2. The germline CDR1 and CDR2 sequences are MNHEY and SVGEGT. With 1 base clipped from V and 5 bases from J, the junction kept 8 bases outside the gene matches. This CDR3 region has 17 residues. The CDR3 bases that were read are TGTGCCAGCAGTTACTTAAGACTAGCGGGGGGCCCCCACGAG. Protein: CASSYLRLAGGPHE. The whole CDR3 reads CASSYLRLAGGPHEQYF.

Notes on this clone: The read terminates 3 residues ahead of where the CDR3 ends, so the germline J gene completes it. The chain links TRBV7-9 to TRBJ1-1; 7 nucleotides line up with TRBD1. Trimming removed 3 bases from V and 4 bases from J; junction bases left unmatched: 5. Germline CDR1 is SEHNR and CDR2 is FQNEAQ (reference sequence). CDR3 size: 14 residues. The sequenced CDR3 bases are TGTGCCAGCAGCTTGCCTACAGGGGTCACTGAA. This encodes CASSLPTGVTE. The whole CDR3 sequence is CASSLPTGVTEAFF.

CDR3 bases read: TGTGCCAGCAGTGGACTCAATCAGCCC. This encodes CASSGLNQP. The entire CDR3 reads CASSGLNQPQHF. The rearrangement links TRBV2 to TRBJ1-5; D gene unclear. The CDR3 is cut off 3 residues early in the read; its end comes from the germline J gene. The CDR3 is 12 residues long. The V end was cut by 4 bases, the J end by 3 bases, with 4 bases between. Germline assignment: CDR1 SNHLY and CDR2 FYNNEI.

This clone is medium-sized. The read gets to within 3 residues of the CDR3 end, and the germline J gene fills in the rest. The chain links TRBV5-1 to TRBJ1-1; D remains unclear. The ends were cut back, 1 base at V and 2 bases at J, with 6 bases in the middle. Germline V gene lookup returns CDR1 SGHRS and CDR2 YFSETQ. The length of the CDR3 is 13 residues. The part of the CDR3 DNA that was read is TGCGCCAGCAGCTTGAGCGTTAACACTGAA. Translation: CASSLSVNTE. The whole CDR3 sequence is CASSLSVNTEAFF.

As for this clone: The missing CDR3 end, 3 residues past where the read stops, is filled in from the germline J gene. V is TRBV2 and J is TRBJ2-1, with 10 bases lining up with TRBD2. The CDR3 is 18 amino acids. Germline V gene data show CDR1 as SNHLY and CDR2 as FYNNEI. J was trimmed by 3 bases and V by 2 bases; bases with no gene match: 10. CDR3 protein: CASSERASGGPIYNEQFF. CDR3 bases read: TGTGCCAGCAGTGAACGGGCTAGCGGGGGCCCGATCTACAATGAG.

This clone was seen at least ten times. With the read ending 3 residues before the CDR3 end, the germline J gene is used to fill in that end. This chain uses TRBV20-1 with TRBJ2-3; D is possibly TRBD2 (6 bases). Germline lookup yields CDR1 DFQATT and CDR2 SNEGSKA (reference sequence). Trimming took off 3 bases at V and 4 bases at J, with 20 bases between the two ends. This CDR3 spans 16 amino acids. CDR3: CSARATRDSAADTQYF. The DNA read from the CDR3 is TGCAGTGCTAGGGCGACTAGGGACTCAGCCGCAGATACG.

This clone was detected ten times or more. The read ends 3 residues shy of where the CDR3 ends; the end is completed using the germline J gene. The chain carries TRBV7-2 and TRBJ2-2, with a tentative D call TRBD1 (5 bases). V gave up 2 bases and J gave up 5 bases, with 9 bases separating them. Germline V gene lookup returns CDR1 SGHTA and CDR2 FQGNSA. The CDR3 covers 14 residues. The CDR3 loop is CASSLLQGTGELFF. The part of the CDR3 DNA that was read is TGTGCCAGCAGCTTACTTCAGGGAACCGGGGAG.

This clone was picked up a small number of times. From the germline J gene comes the end of the CDR3, since the read stops 3 residues before it. The chain joins TRBV5-1 to TRBJ2-4; TRBD2 matches 10 bases. After removal of 0 bases from V and 8 bases from J, the junction contained 11 bases not matched to a gene. The CDR3 spans 17 residues. The germline gives CDR1 SGHRS, CDR2 YFSETQ. Here the CDR3 reads CASSLGDSGGIRDIQYF. The part of the CDR3 DNA that was read is TGCGCCAGCAGCTTGGGAGATAGCGGGGGGATTCGGGACATT.

Concerning this clone itself: The read falls 3 residues short of the CDR3 end, and the missing part is taken from the germline J gene. The rearrangement uses TRBV5-1 and TRBJ1-1; 11 nucleotides align to TRBD1. The CDR3 covers 15 residues. V was clipped by 0 bases and J by 4 bases; unmatched bases: 2. CDR1 and CDR2 (germline): SGHRS, YFSETQ. CDR3 in amino acids: CASSLGGTGGTEAFF. The sequenced part of the CDR3 DNA is TGCGCCAGCAGCTTGGGTGGGACAGGGGGCACTGAA.

Only a few counts were recorded for this clone. Read coverage stops 3 residues before the CDR3 terminus; the germline J gene supplies the remainder. V gene TRBV2 combines with J gene TRBJ1-3; D is unclear. Germline CDR1 is SNHLY and CDR2 is FYNNEI. V was pared by 10 bases and J by 4 bases, with 11 bases between. CDR3 length: 12 residues. The covered CDR3 bases are TGTGCCACCTCATTGAGGGGAAACACC. Translated, it gives CATSLRGNT. The whole CDR3 region reads CATSLRGNTIYF.

This clone has a handful of counts. The read terminates 3 residues ahead of where the CDR3 ends, so the germline J gene completes it. The gene calls are TRBV5-1 and TRBJ2-3; maybe TRBD2 (7 bases). The germline gives CDR1 SGHRS, CDR2 YFSETQ. V was pared by 2 bases and J by 5 bases, with 18 bases between. The length of the CDR3 is 16 residues. The sequenced CDR3 bases are TGCGCCAGCAGCTTTTCGACGGGGGGCCCCGTAGATACG. This sequence encodes CASSFSTGGPVDT. The entire CDR3 reads CASSFSTGGPVDTQYF.

In the case of this clone: The read finishes 3 residues shy of the CDR3 end, and the germline J gene is used to complete it. This chain uses TRBV19 with TRBJ2-3; tentative D call: TRBD1 (5 bases). V was pared by 5 bases and J by 3 bases, with 15 bases between. From germline, CDR1 is LNHDA and CDR2 SQIVND (reference sequence). CDR3 size: 15 residues. The CDR3 sequence: CASSSQGEGTDTQYF. The DNA read from the CDR3 is TGTGCCAGTAGTTCTCAGGGTGAAGGGACAGATACG.

This clone was detected a few times. The read ends 3 residues early relative to the CDR3; the germline J gene fills the gap. This chain joins TRBV7-2 and TRBJ2-1, with 8 bases that match TRBD2. CDR3 size: 13 residues. V gave up 10 bases and J gave up 6 bases; unmatched junction bases: 8. Germline V gene lookup returns CDR1 SGHTA and CDR2 FQGNSA. CDR3 protein: CATAGLDFNEQFF. Partial CDR3 DNA: TGTGCCACCGCGGGACTAGACTTCAATGAG. The variable domain in full, with the rest retrieved from reference TRBV7-2 and TRBJ2-1, is GAGVSQSPSNKVTEKGKDVELRCDPISGHTALYWYRQSLGQGLEFLIYFQGNSAPDKSGLPSDRFSAERTGGSVSTLTIQRTQQEDSAVYLCATAGLDFNEQFFGPGTRLTVL.

Concerning this clone: Sequencing ends 3 residues short of the CDR3 end; the germline J gene provides the rest. V gene TRBV30 combines with J gene TRBJ2-7, with 8 positions matching TRBD1. Germline trimming cut 5 bases from V and 6 bases from J; bases unmatched to any gene: 9. Germline V CDR1 and CDR2: GTSNPN, SVGIG (reference sequence). The CDR3 sequence is 13 residues long. The DNA read from the CDR3 is TGTGCCTGGCTACAAGACAGGGGCCGCGAG. The encoded protein is CAWLQDRGRE. The full CDR3 is CAWLQDRGREQYF.

With regard to this clone: The read is 3 residues too short to cover the CDR3 end, so that end is filled in from the germline J gene. The chain links TRBV20-1 to TRBJ2-5; D call uncertain. Trimming removed 3 bases at V and 3 bases at J, with 11 bases between. There are 13 residues in the CDR3. From germline, CDR1 is DFQATT and CDR2 SNEGSKA (reference sequence). CDR3 in amino acids: CSARFGREETQYF. CDR3 DNA, as far as it was read: TGCAGTGCTAGGTTTGGAAGGGAAGAGACC.

Regarding this clone: The read stops 3 residues short of the end of the CDR3; the missing end is completed from the germline J gene. The V gene is TRBV7-3, the J gene TRBJ2-3; possible D gene TRBD1, 6 bases. The CDR3 spans 17 residues. Between the trimmed V and J ends, which lost 1 base and 0 bases, there was a span of 14 bases. The germline V gene encodes CDR1 SGHTA and CDR2 FQGTGA. The CDR3 bases that were read are TGTGCCAGCAGCTTAAACCCGCAGGGGTCTAGCACAGATACG. Encoded protein: CASSLNPQGSSTDT. The full CDR3 reads CASSLNPQGSSTDTQYF.

A note on this clone: The read is 3 residues too short to cover the CDR3 end, so that end is filled in from the germline J gene. This chain uses TRBV18 with TRBJ1-1, with D perhaps matching TRBD1 (5 bases). The CDR3 sequence is 15 residues long. Trimming took off 6 bases at V and 2 bases at J, with 16 bases between the two ends. Germline CDR1 and CDR2: KGHSH and LQKENI. CDR3 loop: CASSPILTVNTEAFF. The sequenced part of the CDR3 DNA is TGTGCCAGCTCGCCCATCTTGACAGTAAACACTGAA.